This TCR beta chain was documented in a study of T cells expressing NK-cell markers. Whole-study context: There were seven HCMV-seropositive donors and one seronegative donor among the eight sequenced. General study results and limits: Uncertainty persisted over the HCMV specificity of expanded NKG2C+ T cell clones. Several of the donors also had these clonotypes leading their CD3+CD56-NKG2C+ fraction.

Production of TCR beta cDNA relied on 5'RACE template switching with UMIs. From the 5' RACE reads, TCRdb lists one entry per CDR3 protein and no DNA. Its listing shows about 110,000 distinct CDR3 sequences. Worth noting for this clonotype: Its antigen is not identified.

The clonotype was recovered from a woman aged 18 to 75 in good health. Sequencing was done on a sample of blood T cells: a sorted CD56 or NKG2C T cell subset, CD4+ or CD8+ T cells, or bulk PBMC T cells (not recorded which).

The CDR3 here is CSARDQGPSDTRYF. This sequence joins TRBV20-1 and TRBJ2-3; with no DNA, the TCRdb D assignment of TRBD2 cannot be verified. The germline V gene has CDR1 DFQATT and CDR2 SNEGSKA (reference sequence). The CDR3 has 14 residues.